This note documents a single T cell receptor beta chain sequence. In the original analysis: Researchers report that nucleated cell counts were estimated from reference gene primer amplification. Sequenced by immunoSEQ multiplex PCR; TCRdb stores in-frame clones only, minus some. Clone size and the V and J calls come from that table; the DNA yielded D and trimming. The repertoire includes around 150,000 clones, about 93% of them detected once, and 3.5% to 5% sits in the top ten. These data originate in a study of blood T cell repertoires in COVID-19. Overall study: Acute and convalescent COVID-19 samples came from the United States, Italy and Spain. The analysed material was cDNA or gDNA that came from T cells, B-cell-depleted T cells, or PBMCs.

Germline loops: CDR1 WNHNN, CDR2 SYGVQD (reference sequence). There are 16 residues in the CDR3. V gave up 0 bases and J gave up 5 bases; unmatched junction bases: 5. The gene calls are TRBV10-1 and TRBJ2-5; 11 bases line up with TRBD2. This TCR was sampled from a woman aged 45-60 years with acute or convalescent COVID-19. The specimen was peripheral blood. The CDR3 DNA reads TGCGCCAGCAGTGAGTCGGAACTAGCGGGAGTGGAGACCCAGTACTTC. This translates into CASSESELAGVETQYF.